The 28 T cell receptor beta chains below come from one sample, sequenced in a study of identical twins (dated by TCRdb to 2015 to 2016). The method behind the library was 5' RACE. Sequencing took place on an Illumina HiSeq 2000. TCRdb reworked the public reads: Q25 trimming with fastp, MiXCR clone assembly, productive beta chains retained. A single entry per CDR3 protein holds the most common genes and DNA from its merged rows. For this sample the table gives approximately 500,000 distinct CDR3 sequences, of which roughly 26% were detected only once. The ten top clones hold roughly 3% of the sample. The sample also formed part of further work on T cells expressing NK-cell markers.

The sequencing sample was made of CD4+ T cells sorted from blood. The origin of the receptors is a young woman in good health.

This clonotype has just a few counts. The V and J genes are TRBV12-3 or TRBV12-4 and TRBJ2-5; D remains ambiguous. V was clipped by 5 bases and J by 0 bases, with 10 bases between them. The CDR3 is 14 amino acids. The CDR3 sequence is CASSRRVNQETQYF. The CDR3 DNA reads TGTGCCAGCAGTCGTAGAGTCAACCAAGAGACCCAGTACTTC.

This chain links TRBV7-2 with TRBJ1-2; TRBD1 might be the D (5 bases). V lost 0 bases to trimming and J lost 0 bases, with 17 bases between them. Per germline, CDR1 SGHTA and CDR2 FQGNSA. The CDR3 runs 18 residues. The CDR3 region is CASSLAGGDSLANYGYTF. In DNA form, the CDR3 reads TGTGCCAGCAGCTTAGCCGGTGGAGACAGTCTAGCTAACTATGGCTACACCTTC.

This clonotype appeared a few times. The genes are TRBV20-1 and TRBJ2-1, with 11 bases identical to TRBD2. Looked up from germline, CDR1 is DFQATT and CDR2 is SNEGSKA (reference sequence). Losses at the gene ends were 1 base for V and 10 bases for J; bases not matched to a gene: 6. The CDR3 is 14 amino acids. The CDR3 reads CSARVSASGGEQFF. The CDR3 nucleotides are TGCAGTGCTAGAGTTTCGGCTAGCGGGGGGGAGCAGTTCTTC.

The sample holds a few counts of this clonotype. The chain has TRBV5-1 and TRBJ1-2; 9 bases align to TRBD1. With 4 bases clipped from V and 6 bases from J, the junction kept 10 bases outside the gene matches. The CDR3 loop spans 15 amino acids. CDR1 is SGHRS, CDR2 YFSETQ, per germline. The CDR3 DNA sequence: TGCGCCAGCAGCCCCGATCGACAGGGGGTTCATGGCTACACCTTC. As protein: CASSPDRQGVHGYTF.

In this sample, this clonotype turned up a few times. The V and J genes are TRBV5-1 and TRBJ2-7, with TRBD2 as a possible D gene (7 bases). From germline, CDR1 is SGHRS and CDR2 YFSETQ. V shed 4 bases and J shed 2 bases, with 16 bases lying between them. The CDR3 totals 15 residues. The CDR3 DNA sequence: TGCGCCAGCAGCGTAAACGGGGGGACAACCTACGAGCAGTACTTC. This gives the protein CASSVNGGTTYEQYF.

The chain uses TRBV27 and TRBJ2-1, with D perhaps matching TRBD2 (5 bases). There are 13 residues in the CDR3. CDR1 and CDR2 (germline): MNHEY, SMNVEV (reference sequence). V shed 2 bases and J shed 9 bases, with 11 bases lying between them. The CDR3 sequence: CASSLGLWGEQFF. The CDR3 bases are TGTGCCAGCAGTTTAGGACTCTGGGGTGAGCAGTTCTTC.

In this sample, this clonotype turned up a few times. The rearrangement joins TRBV7-8 to TRBJ1-5; a possible D gene is TRBD1 (5 bases). CDR1 is SGHVS and CDR2 is FQNEAQ in the germline V gene. The CDR3 totals 18 residues. V lost 0 bases, J lost 0 bases, and 15 bases lay in between. The CDR3 nucleotides are TGTGCCAGCAGCTTAGCTGGAGGGGCTGGATATAGCAATCAGCCCCAGCATTTT. It yields the protein CASSLAGGAGYSNQPQHF.

This rearrangement joins TRBV5-1 to TRBJ1-2; perhaps TRBD1 as D (6 bases). V gave up 4 bases and J gave up 8 bases, with 15 bases separating them. The CDR3 is 13 amino acids. Germline-derived CDR1 and CDR2 are SGHRS and YFSETQ. The CDR3 here is CASSLDRLGGYTF. CDR3 sequence (DNA): TGCGCCAGCAGCCTAGACAGGCTTGGCGGCTACACCTTC. The full variable domain, rest sourced from reference TRBV5-1 and TRBJ1-2, is KAGVTQTPRYLIKTRGQQVTLSCSPISGHRSVSWYQQTPGQGLQFLFEYFSETQRNKGNFPGRFSGRQFSNSRSEMNVSTLELGDSALYLCASSLDRLGGYTFGSGTRLTVV.

CDR3: CASGTGGQETQYF. The CDR3 region has the DNA TGTGCTAGTGGGACGGGAGGACAAGAGACCCAGTACTTC. The genes are TRBV12-5 and TRBJ2-5; 7 bases are shared with TRBD2. Per germline, CDR1 LGHNT and CDR2 FRNRAP. The CDR3 covers 13 residues. V lost 6 bases, J lost 2 bases, and 3 bases stayed unmatched.

This clonotype has ten or more counts. The J gene is TRBJ1-1, the V gene TRBV4-1, with D tentatively TRBD1 (5 bases). Deletions cut 4 bases from V and 1 base from J, with 7 bases between. There are 13 residues in the CDR3. Germline V gene data show CDR1 as MGHRA and CDR2 as YSYEKL. The CDR3 DNA follows: TGCGCCAGCAGCCGAACAGGGAACACTGAAGCTTTCTTT. Translation: CASSRTGNTEAFF.

This chain links TRBV6-5 with TRBJ2-1; either TRBD1 or TRBD2 may fit D (5 bases each). The CDR3 has 15 residues. Germline V lookup: CDR1 MNHEY, CDR2 SVGAGI. The V and J ends lost 2 bases and 9 bases respectively, with 17 bases between them. The CDR3 region is CASSYSQEGPAEQFF. The CDR3 nucleotides are TGTGCCAGCAGTTACAGCCAAGAGGGGCCCGCTGAGCAGTTCTTC.

The chain uses TRBV3-1 and TRBJ2-7, with 7 bases that match TRBD1. The CDR3 runs to 13 residues. Germline assignment: CDR1 LGHDT and CDR2 YNNKEL (reference sequence). V lost 7 bases and J lost 5; bases outside the gene matches: 8. For the CDR3, the DNA is TGTGCCAGCACCCACCTAGGGGGCAACGAGCAGTACTTC. It codes for CASTHLGGNEQYF.

The gene calls are TRBV7-8 and TRBJ2-1; 8 bases agree with TRBD2. Losses at the gene ends were 1 base for V and 7 bases for J; bases not matched to a gene: 15. The CDR3 runs 18 residues. Germline V lookup: CDR1 SGHVS, CDR2 FQNEAQ. CDR3 coding DNA: TGTGCCAGCAGCTTAGGTGCGGGGGGCATGTTAGGAAAAAATGAGCAGTTCTTC. Its protein product is CASSLGAGGMLGKNEQFF.

This clonotype was observed a few times. The rearrangement uses TRBV20-1 and TRBJ2-1; TRBD2 aligns across 8 bases. The V and J ends lost 7 bases and 4 bases, in that order; junction bases with no gene match: 12. Germline V gene lookup returns CDR1 DFQATT and CDR2 SNEGSKA (reference sequence). The CDR3 has 15 residues. The CDR3 DNA reads as TGCAGTGTTGACCAGGTAGCGGGGCCTTACAATGAGCAGTTCTTC. Amino acids: CSVDQVAGPYNEQFF.

The V call is TRBV12-3 or TRBV12-4, the J call TRBJ2-1; possibly TRBD2 for D (7 bases). Trimming took 7 bases from V and 7 from J, leaving 20 bases between them. CDR3 length equals 15 residues. The CDR3 DNA is TGTGCCAGCATCAAAGGGGGGGGCAAGGGTAATGAGCAGTTCTTC. This translates into CASIKGGGKGNEQFF.

This chain joins TRBV4-2 and TRBJ2-1, with a weak D call TRBD2 (5 bases). Germline V gene lookup returns CDR1 LGHNA and CDR2 YNFKEQ. Trimming left V 3 bases short and J 3 bases short, with 15 bases between. This CDR3 is built from 16 residues. CDR3 sequence reads: CASSQHLMGSYNEQFF. The DNA for the CDR3 is TGTGCCAGCAGCCAGCACCTCATGGGGAGCTACAATGAGCAGTTCTTC.

This clonotype was observed a few times. This CDR3 is CASSHTSGHNYEQYF. The CDR3 region has the DNA TGTGCCAGCAGCCACACTAGCGGGCATAACTACGAGCAGTACTTC. The genes are TRBV7-9 and TRBJ2-7, with TRBD2 identical over 9 bases. Germline V gene lookup returns CDR1 SEHNR and CDR2 FQNEAQ (reference sequence). The CDR3 sequence is 15 residues long. The V segment lost 5 bases and the J segment 3 bases; nucleotides outside the gene matches: 8.

The V call is TRBV20-1, the J call TRBJ1-2, with unresolved D. Germline V lookup: CDR1 DFQATT, CDR2 SNEGSKA (reference sequence). This CDR3 has 13 amino acids. The V end was cut by 0 bases, the J end by 8 bases, with 13 bases between. As DNA, the CDR3 is TGCAGTGCTAGAGAGCCCATCGCAAAAGGCTACACCTTC. As protein: CSAREPIAKGYTF.

The J gene is TRBJ2-3, the V gene TRBV7-2; no reliable D call. Germline CDR1 is SGHTA and CDR2 is FQGNSA. The CDR3 contains 14 residues. V lost 5 bases to trimming and J lost 2 bases, with 11 bases between them. CDR3 region: CASSVSSDTDTQYF. CDR3 sequence (DNA): TGTGCCAGCAGCGTGAGCAGCGACACAGATACGCAGTATTTT.

The gene calls are TRBV3-1 and TRBJ1-1; D is undetermined. This CDR3 comprises 13 residues. With 1 base removed from V and 3 bases from J, the gap between germline ends came to 6 bases. Germline V gene lookup returns CDR1 LGHDT and CDR2 YNNKEL (reference sequence). CDR3 region: CASSQAGHTEAFF. CDR3 DNA: TGTGCCAGCAGCCAAGCCGGGCACACTGAAGCTTTCTTT.

In its sample, this clonotype was seen many times. This sequence joins TRBV20-1 and TRBJ1-5; TRBD1 agrees at 7 bases. The trim removed 6 bases at V and 3 bases at J, leaving 8 bases unmatched. Looked up from germline, CDR1 is DFQATT and CDR2 is SNEGSKA (reference sequence). The CDR3 is made up of 14 amino acids. The CDR3 protein is CSASQGPPNQPQHF. The DNA of the CDR3 is TGCAGTGCCTCACAGGGGCCCCCCAATCAGCCCCAGCATTTT.

This clonotype was picked up many times. The CDR3 spells CSALNNEQFF. CDR3 DNA: TGCAGTGCTCTCAACAATGAGCAGTTCTTC. V usage is TRBV20-1 and J usage is TRBJ2-1; D remains unclear. The CDR3 loop spans 10 amino acids. Germline V CDR1 and CDR2: DFQATT, SNEGSKA (reference sequence). The V and J ends lost 5 bases and 5 bases respectively, with 4 bases between them.

This rearrangement joins TRBV15 to TRBJ2-7; D tentatively reads TRBD1 or TRBD2 (6 bases each). Looked up from germline, CDR1 is LNHNV and CDR2 is YYDKDF (reference sequence). V was trimmed by 3 bases and J by 6 bases, leaving 15 bases between them. The CDR3 totals 14 residues. This CDR3 is CATSSPGGFSEQYF. As DNA, the CDR3 is TGTGCCACCAGCAGCCCCGGGGGCTTTAGCGAGCAGTACTTC.

This clonotype came up a few times. The CDR3 DNA follows: TGTGCCAGCAGCCAACCGGGACGGACTAACACCGGGGAGCTGTTTTTT. It encodes CASSQPGRTNTGELFF. The chain carries TRBV6-1 and TRBJ2-2; D could derive from TRBD1 or TRBD2 (5 bases each). The germline V gene has CDR1 MNHNS and CDR2 SASEGT. V was shortened by 6 bases and J by 2 bases, with 16 bases between the two germline ends. The CDR3 has 16 amino acids.

This rearrangement joins TRBV9 to TRBJ2-5; D remains ambiguous. The CDR3 is 14 residues long. Germline assignment: CDR1 SGDLS and CDR2 YYNGEE. The V and J ends lost 3 bases and 5 bases respectively, with 14 bases between them. CDR3: CASSAESRGETQYF. The CDR3 DNA sequence: TGTGCCAGCAGCGCGGAGAGCAGAGGCGAGACCCAGTACTTC.

The table lists this clonotype with a few counts. This chain joins TRBV11-3 and TRBJ2-3; D not resolved. V lost 4 bases and J 7 bases, leaving 9 bases between the germline ends. The CDR3 sequence is 12 residues long. From germline, CDR1 is SGHNT and CDR2 YENEEA. The DNA for the CDR3 is TGTGCCAGCAGCTCCCGATGGAATACGCAGTATTTT. This sequence encodes CASSSRWNTQYF.

The gene calls are TRBV12-3 or TRBV12-4 and TRBJ2-1; 10 nucleotides line up with TRBD2. This CDR3 is 15 amino acids long. The J segment lost 6 bases and the V segment lost 6 bases, leaving 8 bases of the junction unmatched. DNA of the CDR3: TGTGCCAGCAGCAGACAGCGGGGGGGCCCCAATGAGCAGTTCTTC. This gives the protein CASSRQRGGPNEQFF.

This chain connects TRBV20-1 to TRBJ2-1, with TRBD2 matching over 8 bases. Germline V lookup: CDR1 DFQATT, CDR2 SNEGSKA (reference sequence). J lost 3 bases, V lost 0 bases, and 4 bases had no gene match. CDR3 length: 15 residues. CDR3 sequence reads: CSARDLTSGYNEQFF. The DNA of the CDR3 is TGCAGTGCTAGAGACCTTACTAGCGGCTACAATGAGCAGTTCTTC.